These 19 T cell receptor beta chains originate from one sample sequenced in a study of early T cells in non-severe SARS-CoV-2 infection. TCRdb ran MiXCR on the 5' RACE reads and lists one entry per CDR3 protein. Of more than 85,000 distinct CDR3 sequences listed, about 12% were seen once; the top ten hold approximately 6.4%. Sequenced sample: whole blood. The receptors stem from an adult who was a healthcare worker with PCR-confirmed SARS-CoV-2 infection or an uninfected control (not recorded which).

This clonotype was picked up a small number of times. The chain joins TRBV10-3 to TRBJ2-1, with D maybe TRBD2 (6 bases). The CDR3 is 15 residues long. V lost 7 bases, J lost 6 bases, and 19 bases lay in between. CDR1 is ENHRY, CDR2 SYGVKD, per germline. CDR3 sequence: CAITEGEGRINEQFF. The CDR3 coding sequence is TGTGCCATCACGGAGGGAGAGGGGCGCATCAATGAGCAGTTCTTC.

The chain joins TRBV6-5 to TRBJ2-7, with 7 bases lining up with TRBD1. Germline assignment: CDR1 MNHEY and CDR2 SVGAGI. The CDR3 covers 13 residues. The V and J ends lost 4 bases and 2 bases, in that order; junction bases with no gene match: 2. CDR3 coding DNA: TGTGCCAGCAGTTGGGACAGAACCTACGAGCAGTACTTC. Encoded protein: CASSWDRTYEQYF.

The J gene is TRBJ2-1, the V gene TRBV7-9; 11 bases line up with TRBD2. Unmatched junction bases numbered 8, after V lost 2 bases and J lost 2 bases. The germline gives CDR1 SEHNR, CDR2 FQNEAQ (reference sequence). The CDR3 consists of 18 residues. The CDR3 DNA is TGTGCCAGCAGCTTAAGTCTAGCGGGAGGTACCACCTACAATGAGCAGTTCTTC. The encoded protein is CASSLSLAGGTTYNEQFF.

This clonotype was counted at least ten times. In nucleotides, the CDR3 is TGTGCCAGCTCAACTAGCGGGCCATACACAGATACGCAGTATTTT. It yields the protein CASSTSGPYTDTQYF. V gene TRBV27 combines with J gene TRBJ2-3; 9 nucleotides match TRBD2. J was trimmed by 2 bases and V by 8 bases; bases with no gene match: 8. The CDR3 contains 15 residues. Germline V gene sequence: CDR1 MNHEY, CDR2 SMNVEV (reference sequence).

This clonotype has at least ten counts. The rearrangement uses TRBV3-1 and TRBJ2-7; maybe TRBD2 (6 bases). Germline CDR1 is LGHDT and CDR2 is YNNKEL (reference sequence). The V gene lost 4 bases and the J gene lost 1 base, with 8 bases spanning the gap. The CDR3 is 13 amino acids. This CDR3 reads CASSRSGSYEQYF. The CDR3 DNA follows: TGTGCCAGCAGCCGTAGCGGTTCCTACGAGCAGTACTTC.

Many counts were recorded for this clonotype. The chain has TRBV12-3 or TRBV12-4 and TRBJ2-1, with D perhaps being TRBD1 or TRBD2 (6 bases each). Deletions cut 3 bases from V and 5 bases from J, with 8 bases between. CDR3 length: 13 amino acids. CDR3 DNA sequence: TGTGCCAGCAGTTTTGGGGGGCACAATGAGCAGTTCTTC. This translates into CASSFGGHNEQFF.

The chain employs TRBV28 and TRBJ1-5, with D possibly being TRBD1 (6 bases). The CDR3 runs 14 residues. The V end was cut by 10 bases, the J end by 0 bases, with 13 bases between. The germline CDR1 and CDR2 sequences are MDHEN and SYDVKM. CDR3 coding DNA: TGTGCCACCGCGGGACACGTTAGCAATCAGCCCCAGCATTTT. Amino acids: CATAGHVSNQPQHF.

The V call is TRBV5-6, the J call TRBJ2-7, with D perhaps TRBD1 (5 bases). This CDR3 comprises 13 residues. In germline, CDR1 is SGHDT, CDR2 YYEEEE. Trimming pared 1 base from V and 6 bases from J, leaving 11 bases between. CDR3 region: CASSLQWGREQYF. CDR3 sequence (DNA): TGTGCCAGCAGCTTGCAGTGGGGCCGCGAGCAGTACTTC. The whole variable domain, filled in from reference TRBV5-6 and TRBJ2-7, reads DAGVTQSPTHLIKTRGQQVTLRCSPKSGHDTVSWYQQALGQGPQFIFQYYEEEERQRGNFPDRFSGHQFPNYSSELNVNALLLGDSALYLCASSLQWGREQYFGPGTRLTVT.

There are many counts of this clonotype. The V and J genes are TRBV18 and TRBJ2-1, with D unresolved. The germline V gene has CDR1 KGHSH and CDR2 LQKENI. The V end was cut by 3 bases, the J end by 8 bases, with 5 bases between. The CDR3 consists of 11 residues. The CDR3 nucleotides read TGTGCCAGCTCACCCTTTCATGAGCAGTTCTTC. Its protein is CASSPFHEQFF.

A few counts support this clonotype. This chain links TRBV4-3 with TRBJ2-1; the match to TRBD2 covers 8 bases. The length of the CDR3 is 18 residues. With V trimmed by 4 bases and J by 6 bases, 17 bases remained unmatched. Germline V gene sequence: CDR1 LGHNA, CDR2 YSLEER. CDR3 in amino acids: CASSPGVSSGRSPNEQFF. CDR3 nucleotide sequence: TGCGCCAGCAGCCCAGGGGTTTCGAGCGGGAGATCCCCCAATGAGCAGTTCTTC.

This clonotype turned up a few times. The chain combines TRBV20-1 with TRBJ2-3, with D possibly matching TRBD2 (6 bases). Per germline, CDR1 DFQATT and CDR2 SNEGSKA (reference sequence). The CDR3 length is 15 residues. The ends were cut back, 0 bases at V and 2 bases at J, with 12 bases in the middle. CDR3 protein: CSARDPERATDTQYF. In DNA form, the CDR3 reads TGCAGTGCTAGAGATCCGGAGCGGGCCACAGATACGCAGTATTTT.

The CDR3 reads CASSQGQGTYEQYF. In nucleotides, the CDR3 is TGTGCCAGCAGTCAGGGACAGGGGACCTACGAGCAGTACTTC. V gene TRBV28 combines with J gene TRBJ2-7; 10 nucleotides match TRBD1. Germline V lookup: CDR1 MDHEN, CDR2 SYDVKM. With 5 bases clipped from V and 2 bases from J, the junction kept 3 bases outside the gene matches. This CDR3 spans 14 amino acids.

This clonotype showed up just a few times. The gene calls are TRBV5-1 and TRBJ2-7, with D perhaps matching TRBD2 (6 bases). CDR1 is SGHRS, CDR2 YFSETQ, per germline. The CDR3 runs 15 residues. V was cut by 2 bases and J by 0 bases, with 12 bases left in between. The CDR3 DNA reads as TGCGCCAGCAGCTTCGGGGGAACGGCCTCCTACGAGCAGTACTTC. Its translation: CASSFGGTASYEQYF.

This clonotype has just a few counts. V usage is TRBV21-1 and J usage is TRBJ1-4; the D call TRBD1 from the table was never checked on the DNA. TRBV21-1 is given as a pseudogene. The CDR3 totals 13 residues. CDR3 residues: CASRGVTNEKLFF. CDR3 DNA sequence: TGTGCCAGCAGGGGGGTGACTAATGAAAAACTGTTTTTT.

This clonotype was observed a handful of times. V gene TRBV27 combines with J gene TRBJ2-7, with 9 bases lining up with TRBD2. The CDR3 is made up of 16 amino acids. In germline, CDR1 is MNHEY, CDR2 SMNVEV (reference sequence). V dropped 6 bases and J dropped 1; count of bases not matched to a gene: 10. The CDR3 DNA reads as TGTGCCAGCAGCCAAGCCGTAGCGGGAGCATCCTACGAGCAGTACTTC. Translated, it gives CASSQAVAGASYEQYF.

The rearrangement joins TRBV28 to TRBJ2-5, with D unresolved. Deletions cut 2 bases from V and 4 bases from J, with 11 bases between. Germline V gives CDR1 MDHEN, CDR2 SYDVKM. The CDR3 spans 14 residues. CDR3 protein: CASSLPRVPETQYF. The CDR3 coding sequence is TGTGCCAGCAGTTTACCAAGGGTCCCAGAGACCCAGTACTTC.

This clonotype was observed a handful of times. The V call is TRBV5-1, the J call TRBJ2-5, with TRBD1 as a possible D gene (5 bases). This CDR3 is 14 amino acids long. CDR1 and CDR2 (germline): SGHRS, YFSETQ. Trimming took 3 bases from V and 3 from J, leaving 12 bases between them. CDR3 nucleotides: TGCGCCAGCAGCTCCTGGGGCGCCGAAGAGACCCAGTACTTC. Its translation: CASSSWGAEETQYF.

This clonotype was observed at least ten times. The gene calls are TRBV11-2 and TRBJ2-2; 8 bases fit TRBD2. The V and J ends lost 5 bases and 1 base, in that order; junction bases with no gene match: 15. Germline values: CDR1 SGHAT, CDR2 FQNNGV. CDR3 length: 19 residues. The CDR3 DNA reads TGTGCCAGCAGCCCCCGAGTAGTAGCGGGGTCCCTGAACACCGGGGAGCTGTTTTTT. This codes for CASSPRVVAGSLNTGELFF.

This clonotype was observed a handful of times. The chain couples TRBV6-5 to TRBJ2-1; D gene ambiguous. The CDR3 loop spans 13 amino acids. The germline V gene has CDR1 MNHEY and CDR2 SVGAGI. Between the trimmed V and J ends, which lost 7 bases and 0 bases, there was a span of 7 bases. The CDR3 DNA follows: TGTGCCAGCACCCCTCGCTCCTACAATGAGCAGTTCTTC. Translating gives CASTPRSYNEQFF.